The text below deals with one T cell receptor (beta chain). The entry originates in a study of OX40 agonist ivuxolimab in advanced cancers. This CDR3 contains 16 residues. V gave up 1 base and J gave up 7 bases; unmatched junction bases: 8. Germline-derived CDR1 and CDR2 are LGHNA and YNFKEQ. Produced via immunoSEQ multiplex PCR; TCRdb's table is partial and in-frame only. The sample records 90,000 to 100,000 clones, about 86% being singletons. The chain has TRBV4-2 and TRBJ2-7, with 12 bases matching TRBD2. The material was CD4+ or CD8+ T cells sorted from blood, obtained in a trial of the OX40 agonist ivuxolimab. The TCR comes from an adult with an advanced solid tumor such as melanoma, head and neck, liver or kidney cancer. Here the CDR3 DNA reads TGTGCCAGCAGCCAAGGTGCTAGCGGGGGGGCGTTGGAGCAGTACTTC. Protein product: CASSQGASGGALEQYF.